Reported below is one TCR beta chain. Its antigen remains unidentified. The record originates from a study of blood T cells in healthy people across ages. Study-level results: Per million T cells, TCR beta diversity dropped roughly linearly as age increased. Conclusively comparing naive with antigen-experienced cells was impossible with unsorted PBMCs.

Trimming cost V 6 bases and J 4 bases, with 20 bases left between them. This CDR3 contains 16 residues. Primers used in a second PCR of about 7 to 11 cycles were a sample-barcoded 5' primer and a J-beta primer mix. Each cDNA molecule, via a template-switch adaptor with 12 random nucleotides, was tagged. TCRdb re-called the 5' RACE reads through MiXCR, storing one row per CDR3 protein. The repertoire includes 800,000 to 950,000 distinct CDR3 sequences, almost 30% of them detected once, and more than 8.5% sits in the top ten. The same data also contributed to another study, on T cells of mothers and their children. That source reports: The study recruited a few healthy Caucasian mothers and their six children as donors.

The V call is TRBV12-3 or TRBV12-4, the J call TRBJ2-3; D assignment may be TRBD1 or TRBD2 (5 bases each). The sequenced material came from blood. The source is a middle-aged woman in good health. In DNA form, the CDR3 reads TGTGCCAGCAGCCACAACTCCGGGGCCGCGCCAGATACGCAGTATTTT. Its translation is CASSHNSGAAPDTQYF.